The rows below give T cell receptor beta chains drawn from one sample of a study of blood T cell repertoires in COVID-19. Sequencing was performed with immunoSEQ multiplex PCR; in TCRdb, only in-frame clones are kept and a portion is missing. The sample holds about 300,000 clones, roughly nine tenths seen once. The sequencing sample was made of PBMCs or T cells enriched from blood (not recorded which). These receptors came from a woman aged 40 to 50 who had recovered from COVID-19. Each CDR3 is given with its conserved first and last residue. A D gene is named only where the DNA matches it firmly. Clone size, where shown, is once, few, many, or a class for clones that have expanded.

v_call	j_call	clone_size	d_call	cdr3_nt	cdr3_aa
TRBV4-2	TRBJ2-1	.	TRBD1	TGTGCCAGCAGCCAAGAAGGGGCCGATAGGGTTCCGGCAGGGGGCTCCTACAATGAGCAGTTCTTC	CASSQEGADRVPAGGSYNEQFF
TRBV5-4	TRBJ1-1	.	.	TGTGCCAGCAGCCTACTAATGAACACTGAAGCTTTCTTT	CASSLLMNTEAFF
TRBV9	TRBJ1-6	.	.	TGTGCCAGCAGCCCGCCCCCAGGGATGGGTGATTCACCCCTCCACTTT	CASSPPPGMGDSPLHF
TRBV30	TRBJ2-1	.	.	TGTGCCTGGAGTCCCCCGGGGAATGAGCAGTTCTTC	CAWSPPGNEQFF
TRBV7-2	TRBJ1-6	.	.	TGTGCCAGCAGCTTTGGGGCTCAACCCCTCCACTTT	CASSFGAQPLHF
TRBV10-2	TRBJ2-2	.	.	TGCGCCAGCAGTGAAAGTGACAGGAGGACCGGGGAGCTGTTTTTT	CASSESDRRTGELFF
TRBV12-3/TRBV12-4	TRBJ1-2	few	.	TGTGCCAGCAGTGTGGTGGGAGTCGGGGGCTACACCTTC	CASSVVGVGGYTF
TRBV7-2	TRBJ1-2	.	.	TGTGCCAGCAGCGATACGACAGCTAACTATGGCTACACCTTC	CASSDTTANYGYTF
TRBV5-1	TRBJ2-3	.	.	TGCGCCAGCAGCTTGGGGCGGGTTCAGGCGGATACGCAGTATTTT	CASSLGRVQADTQYF
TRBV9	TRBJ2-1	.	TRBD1	TGTGCCAGCAGCGTGGACAGGGCCTCCGTCAATGAGCAGTTCTTC	CASSVDRASVNEQFF
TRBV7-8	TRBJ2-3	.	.	TGTGCCAGCAGCTTGGCGGGTAGCACAGATACGCAGTATTTT	CASSLAGSTDTQYF
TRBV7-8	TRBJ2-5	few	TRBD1	TGTGCCAGCAGCTTGTCAGGGGGAGAGACCCAGTACTTC	CASSLSGGETQYF
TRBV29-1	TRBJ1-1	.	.	TGCAGCGTGCTGACACGCGCTGAAGCTTTCTTT	CSVLTRAEAFF
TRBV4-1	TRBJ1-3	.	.	TGCGCCAGCAGCCTACGGACAGTTACAAGCTCTGGAAACACCATATATTTT	CASSLRTVTSSGNTIYF
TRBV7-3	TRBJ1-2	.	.	TGTGCCAGCAGCGTCACCAACTCGGGAAGGGTCTCTGGCTACACCTTC	CASSVTNSGRVSGYTF
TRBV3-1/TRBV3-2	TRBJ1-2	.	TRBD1	TGTGCCAGCAGCCAAGTGGGACAGAGGACAGCCAACTATGGCTACACCTTC	CASSQVGQRTANYGYTF
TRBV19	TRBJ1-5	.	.	TGTGCCAGTAGATTCCAGGGTAACCTCGGTCAGCCCCAGCATTTT	CASRFQGNLGQPQHF
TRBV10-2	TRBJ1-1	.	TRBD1	TGCGCCAGCAGTTACTACAACTCGACAGGGGAAGCTTTCTTT	CASSYYNSTGEAFF
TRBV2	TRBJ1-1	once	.	TGTGCCAGCAGAAACGGGCTATCAAGGGGTGAAGCTTTCTTT	CASRNGLSRGEAFF
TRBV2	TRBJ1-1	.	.	TGTGCCAGCATTCGATCGGCCGGGGGTCAGGACACTGAAGCTTTCTTT	CASIRSAGGQDTEAFF
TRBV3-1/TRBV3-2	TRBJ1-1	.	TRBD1	TGTGCCAGCAGCCATTCAGGACAGGGCCACACTGAAGCTTTCTTT	CASSHSGQGHTEAFF
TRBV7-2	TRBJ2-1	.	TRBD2	TGTGCCAGCAGCCTTGCGAGCGGGAGCGGGTACAATGAGCAGTTCTTC	CASSLASGSGYNEQFF
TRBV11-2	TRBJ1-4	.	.	TGTGCCAGCAGCCCGAACAGAGACAATGAAAAACTGTTTTTT	CASSPNRDNEKLFF
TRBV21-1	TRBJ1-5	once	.	TGTGCCAGCAGCAAAGCGCTTTTCGGCGAGGATGGCAATCAGCCCCAGCATTTT	CASSKALFGEDGNQPQHF
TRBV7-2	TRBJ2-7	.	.	TGTGCCAGCAGCTTAGACAGGACCCAGAAGTACGAGCAGTACTTC	CASSLDRTQKYEQYF
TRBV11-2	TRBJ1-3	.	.	TGTGCCAGCAGCTCCCCAGCAGCGCCTAACGGGGGCACCATATATTTT	CASSSPAAPNGGTIYF
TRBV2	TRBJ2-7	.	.	TGTGCCAGCAGTGAGCAGGGCTACGAGCAGTACTTC	CASSEQGYEQYF
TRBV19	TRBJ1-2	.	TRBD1	TGTGCCAGTAGTACCGGACAGGGTGATGGCTACACCTTC	CASSTGQGDGYTF
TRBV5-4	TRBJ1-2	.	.	TGTGCCAGCAGCTTGCGAGGGAATGGCTATGGCTACACCTTC	CASSLRGNGYGYTF
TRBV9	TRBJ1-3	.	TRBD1	TGTGCCAGCAGCCTCACGACAGGGGGTTACCAGGACACCATATATTTT	CASSLTTGGYQDTIYF
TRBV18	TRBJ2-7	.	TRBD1	TGTGCCAGCTCACCAGACAGGGCGACCTACGAGCAGTACTTC	CASSPDRATYEQYF
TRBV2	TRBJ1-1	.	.	TGTGCCAGCAGTGAAAGAGGCAGGGTCACTGAAGCTTTCTTT	CASSERGRVTEAFF
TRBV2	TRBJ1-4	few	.	TGTGCCAGCAGTGAACGTCGGCACCCAGGAGGGGAAAAACTGTTTTTT	CASSERRHPGGEKLFF
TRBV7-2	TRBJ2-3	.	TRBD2	TGTGCCAGCAGCCCCCATCTAGCGGGCGCCACAGATACGCAGTATTTT	CASSPHLAGATDTQYF
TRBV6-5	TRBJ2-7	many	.	TGTGCCACCAGATCCGGGTCCGGGGTCTCCTACGAGCAGTACTTC	CATRSGSGVSYEQYF
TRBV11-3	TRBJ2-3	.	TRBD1	TGTGCCAGCAGCTTAGGAGGGACAGGGCAGGGAGATACGCAGTATTTT	CASSLGGTGQGDTQYF
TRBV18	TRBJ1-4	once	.	TGTGCCAGCTCACCCGTGGCAAGGGGCGATGAAAAACTGTTTTTT	CASSPVARGDEKLFF
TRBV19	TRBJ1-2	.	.	TGTGCCAGTAGTAGGGGTTCCGGGGGAGAGGGCTACACCTTC	CASSRGSGGEGYTF
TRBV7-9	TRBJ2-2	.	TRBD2	TGTGCCAGCAGCGCCCCTTCGGGACTAGCGGGAGTTTATGCCGGGGAGCTGTTTTTT	CASSAPSGLAGVYAGELFF
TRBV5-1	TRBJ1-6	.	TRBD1	TGCGCCAGCAGCTCTTCGACAGGGACAGATTCACCCCTCCACTTT	CASSSSTGTDSPLHF
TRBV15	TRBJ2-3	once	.	TGTGCCACCAGCAGAGACTTTGGACTAGGGGGAGATACGCAGTATTTT	CATSRDFGLGGDTQYF
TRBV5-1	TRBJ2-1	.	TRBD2	TGCGCCAGCAGCTTAGGAGCGGGGGGTTCCCACAATGAGCAGTTCTTC	CASSLGAGGSHNEQFF
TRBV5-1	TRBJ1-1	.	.	TGCGCCAGCAGCTTGAGACTACCGGGCACTGAAGCTTTCTTT	CASSLRLPGTEAFF
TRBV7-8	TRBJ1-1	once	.	TGTGCCAGCACCTTAAGATATGCAGGGAACACTGAAGCTTTCTTT	CASTLRYAGNTEAFF
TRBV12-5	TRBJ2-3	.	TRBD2	TGTGCTAGTGTTCCGGGCCTAGCGGGAGAGGCAGCAGATACGCAGTATTTT	CASVPGLAGEAADTQYF
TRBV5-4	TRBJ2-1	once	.	TGTGCCAGCAGCTCCCAGATAGCTACCAATGAGCAGTTCTTC	CASSSQIATNEQFF
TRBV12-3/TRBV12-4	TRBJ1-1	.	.	TGTGCCAGCAGTTTAGGAGTGAACACTGAAGCTTTCTTT	CASSLGVNTEAFF
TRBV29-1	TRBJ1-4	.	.	TGCAGCGTTGTAAACAGCTTTGCAACTAATGAAAAACTGTTTTTT	CSVVNSFATNEKLFF
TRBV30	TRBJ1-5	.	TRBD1	TGTGCCTGGGGAAGAGGGGGCGGACAGCCCCAGCATTTT	CAWGRGGGQPQHF
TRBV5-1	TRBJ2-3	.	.	TGCGCCAGCACCCAGACGCCGGGGAAAGATACGCAGTATTTT	CASTQTPGKDTQYF
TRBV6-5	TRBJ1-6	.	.	TGTGCCAGCAGTCAGCGGCAGGGGCAATACTCACCCCTCCACTTT	CASSQRQGQYSPLHF